The 24 T cell receptor beta chains below all came from one sample that was sequenced in a study of T cell responses to AZD1222 COVID-19 vaccine. The method was immunoSEQ multiplex PCR; TCRdb's version includes in-frame clones alone and lacks a portion of them. The table has around 250,000 clones, 85% to 95% seen once. Sequencing used peripheral blood, obtained on day 0 of AZD1222 vaccination. These receptor sequences come from an adult in good health.

The chain carries TRBV5-1 and TRBJ2-2; D remains unclear. The CDR3 consists of 15 residues. Trimming removed 3 bases from V and 1 base from J, with 10 bases in between. Germline values: CDR1 SGHRS, CDR2 YFSETQ. The CDR3 loop reads CASSSGSGNTGELFF. The CDR3 DNA sequence: TGCGCCAGCAGCTCAGGTTCAGGGAACACCGGGGAGCTGTTTTTT.

The CDR3 spells CASSSSPVSNQPQHF. DNA for the CDR3: TGTGCCAGCAGTTCTTCACCGGTTAGCAATCAGCCCCAGCATTTT. J is TRBJ1-5 and V is TRBV28; D is unresolved. V was trimmed by 4 bases and J by 0 bases, leaving 10 bases between them. Per germline, CDR1 MDHEN and CDR2 SYDVKM. The length of the CDR3 is 15 residues. Supplemented by reference TRBV28 and TRBJ1-5, the full variable domain reads DVKVTQSSRYLVKRTGEKVFLECVQDMDHENMFWYRQDPGLGLRLIYFSYDVKMKEKGDIPEGYSVSREKKERFSLILESASTNQTSMYLCASSSSPVSNQPQHFGDGTRLSIL.

The chain recombines TRBV20-1 with TRBJ2-5; D gene unclear. Deletions cut 7 bases from V and 5 bases from J, with 11 bases between. The germline V gene encodes CDR1 DFQATT and CDR2 SNEGSKA (reference sequence). CDR3 length: 11 residues. The CDR3 loop is CSGQPVETQYF. CDR3 bases: TGCAGTGGGCAGCCGGTCGAGACCCAGTACTTC.

The chain combines TRBV7-8 with TRBJ2-3, with 8 bases matching TRBD2. V lost 7 bases, J lost 4 bases, and 7 bases stayed unmatched. Germline CDR1 is SGHVS and CDR2 is FQNEAQ. The CDR3 length is 14 residues. CDR3 nucleotides: TGTGCCAGCACCCCGCGGGGGGAATCAGATACGCAGTATTTT. It encodes CASTPRGESDTQYF.

The chain employs TRBV11-2 and TRBJ2-7; the D call may be TRBD1 or TRBD2 (5 bases each). The CDR3 is 14 residues long. Germline loops: CDR1 SGHAT, CDR2 FQNNGV. V shed 4 bases and J shed 5 bases, with 15 bases lying between them. The CDR3 DNA reads TGTGCCAGCAGCTCGGGACCCGCGGAAGACGAGCAGTACTTC. It codes for CASSSGPAEDEQYF.

The genes are TRBV4-1 and TRBJ2-7; D unresolved. V was pared by 0 bases and J by 0 bases, with 6 bases between. This CDR3 spans 14 amino acids. Looked up from germline, CDR1 is MGHRA and CDR2 is YSYEKL. The CDR3 coding sequence is TGCGCCAGCAGCCAAGACAGGTTCTCCTACGAGCAGTACTTC. Encoded protein: CASSQDRFSYEQYF.

V and J are TRBV7-9 and TRBJ2-7, with D unresolved. V shed 5 bases and J shed 7 bases, with 9 bases lying between them. CDR1 SEHNR and CDR2 FQNEAQ come from the germline V gene (reference sequence). CDR3 length equals 11 residues. The CDR3, as DNA: TGTGCCAGCAGCATATCTACAGAGCAGTACTTC. It encodes CASSISTEQYF.

This clone occurred a few times. This chain connects TRBV28 to TRBJ1-5; tentative D call: TRBD1 (6 bases). The CDR3 length is 15 residues. Germline V lookup: CDR1 MDHEN, CDR2 SYDVKM. V was cut by 6 bases and J by 7 bases, with 19 bases left in between. The CDR3, as DNA: TGTGCCAGCAGGCCGGGACAATCAGGCGGGCAGCCCCAGCATTTT. This encodes CASRPGQSGGQPQHF.

The CDR3 sequence is CASRIGDSGNTIYF. The CDR3 DNA reads as TGCGCCAGCCGTATAGGAGACTCTGGAAACACCATATATTTT. V and J are TRBV5-1 and TRBJ1-3; no firm D call. The ends were cut back, 7 bases at V and 0 bases at J, with 11 bases in the middle. CDR3 size: 14 residues. Germline V gene sequence: CDR1 SGHRS, CDR2 YFSETQ.

This clone was recorded only once. This rearrangement joins TRBV9 to TRBJ2-7; D assignment may be TRBD1 or TRBD2 (5 bases each). V lost 0 bases and J 2 bases, leaving 12 bases between the germline ends. This CDR3 contains 15 residues. Germline lookup yields CDR1 SGDLS and CDR2 YYNGEE. The DNA for the CDR3 is TGTGCCAGCAGCGTAGTTGGGGACGGCACCTACGAGCAGTACTTC. Translating it yields CASSVVGDGTYEQYF. The variable domain in full, with the rest retrieved from reference TRBV9 and TRBJ2-7, is DSGVTQTPKHLITATGQRVTLRCSPRSGDLSVYWYQQSLDQGLQFLIQYYNGEERAKGNILERFSAQQFPDLHSELNLSSLELGDSALYFCASSVVGDGTYEQYFGPGTRLTVT.

The rearrangement links TRBV7-8 to TRBJ2-7; a possible D gene is TRBD1 (6 bases). Per germline, CDR1 SGHVS and CDR2 FQNEAQ. V lost 0 bases to trimming and J lost 4 bases, with 10 bases between them. The CDR3 has 14 amino acids. The CDR3 region is CASSLALTGYEQYF. CDR3 DNA sequence: TGTGCCAGCAGCTTAGCGCTTACAGGGTACGAGCAGTACTTC.

This chain links TRBV28 with TRBJ2-5; TRBD1 aligns across 8 bases. The CDR3 spans 15 residues. Germline V gives CDR1 MDHEN, CDR2 SYDVKM. V shed 4 bases and J 7 bases; nucleotides not matched to a gene: 11. DNA for the CDR3: TGTGCCAGCAGTTCACTAAGGACAGGGCTGGGGACCCAGTACTTC. It specifies CASSSLRTGLGTQYF.

The V gene is TRBV2, the J gene TRBJ2-7; 7 bases match TRBD1. V shed 4 bases and J 3 bases; nucleotides not matched to a gene: 15. Per the germline V gene, CDR1 is SNHLY and CDR2 is FYNNEI. CDR3 length: 17 residues. The CDR3 is CASSGATDRVQLYEQYF. The CDR3 DNA is TGTGCCAGCAGTGGAGCGACAGACAGGGTCCAGCTCTACGAGCAGTACTTC.

The CDR3 DNA reads as TGCAGCGGGCGCGTGGGGACGAACACTGAAGCTTTCTTT. Translating it yields CSGRVGTNTEAFF. This sequence joins TRBV29-1 and TRBJ1-1; possible D gene TRBD1, 5 bases. The CDR3 has 13 residues. The germline gives CDR1 SQVTM, CDR2 ANQGSEA. V gave up 7 bases and J gave up 1 base, with 13 bases separating them.

The V gene is TRBV10-3, the J gene TRBJ1-5; D is ambiguous. This CDR3 is 17 amino acids long. Germline CDR1 ENHRY, CDR2 SYGVKD. V was shortened by 0 bases and J by 5 bases, with 17 bases between the two germline ends. CDR3 loop: CAISESGRGPGYQPQHF. Here the CDR3 DNA reads TGTGCCATCAGTGAGTCGGGGAGAGGCCCTGGGTATCAGCCCCAGCATTTT.

V usage is TRBV6-5 and J usage is TRBJ2-2; D possibly corresponds to TRBD2 (5 bases). Germline values: CDR1 MNHEY, CDR2 SVGAGI. The CDR3 runs 13 residues. Trimming removed 6 bases at V and 1 base at J, with 6 bases between. The CDR3 region has the DNA TGTGCCAGCAGCGCGGGGAACACCGGGGAGCTGTTTTTT. This translates into CASSAGNTGELFF.

The chain is built from TRBV9 and TRBJ2-5, with D possibly being TRBD2 (6 bases). Germline loops: CDR1 SGDLS, CDR2 YYNGEE. Trimming shortened V by 2 bases and J by 1 base, and 15 bases separated the two germline ends. This CDR3 spans 16 amino acids. CDR3 nucleotides: TGTGCCAGCAGCGTCACCGGGAGAAGCCTCCAAGAGACCCAGTACTTC. Translating gives CASSVTGRSLQETQYF.

V is TRBV14 and J is TRBJ2-7; 8 bases match TRBD1. Unmatched junction bases numbered 6, after V lost 3 bases and J lost 5 bases. The CDR3 spans 14 residues. CDR1 and CDR2 (germline): SGHDN, FVKESK. The CDR3 sequence: CASSQDRVRNEQYF. CDR3 nucleotide sequence: TGTGCCAGCAGCCAGGACAGGGTAAGGAACGAGCAGTACTTC.

The rearrangement links TRBV7-9 to TRBJ1-3, with 7 bases that match TRBD1. The germline V gene has CDR1 SEHNR and CDR2 FQNEAQ (reference sequence). Trimming cost V 7 bases and J 2 bases; bases outside gene matches: 17. CDR3 length equals 18 residues. Here the CDR3 reads CASIKKKGGQGTGNTIYF. The CDR3 coding sequence is TGTGCCAGCATCAAGAAAAAAGGGGGCCAGGGGACTGGAAACACCATATATTTT.

The chain recombines TRBV25-1 with TRBJ1-2; D uncertain. Germline-derived CDR1 and CDR2 are MGHDK and SYGVNS. There are 12 residues in the CDR3. V lost 1 base to trimming and J lost 4 bases, with 4 bases between them. The CDR3 bases are TGTGCCAGCAGTGAATTCAGCTATGGCTACACCTTC. Translating gives CASSEFSYGYTF.

This clone was seen just once. This rearrangement joins TRBV28 to TRBJ1-5; D is unresolved. Germline loops: CDR1 MDHEN, CDR2 SYDVKM. Trimming cost V 6 bases and J 2 bases, with 11 bases left between them. This CDR3 contains 14 residues. Written as DNA, the CDR3 is TGTGCCAGCAGCACGGGGTCGGGCAATCAGCCCCAGCATTTT. It translates to CASSTGSGNQPQHF.

The chain joins TRBV11-3 to TRBJ2-7, with D hard to call. The CDR3 runs to 14 residues. Germline V gene lookup returns CDR1 SGHNT and CDR2 YENEEA. Trimming took off 0 bases at V and 0 bases at J, with 6 bases between the two ends. CDR3 sequence reads: CASSLDGPSYEQYF. In nucleotides, the CDR3 is TGTGCCAGCAGCTTAGATGGGCCCTCCTACGAGCAGTACTTC.

The rearrangement joins TRBV5-1 to TRBJ1-2; 7 bases match TRBD1. The CDR3 runs 13 residues. Germline CDR1 reads SGHRS; CDR2 reads YFSETQ. The J segment lost 8 bases and the V segment lost 0 bases, leaving 4 bases of the junction unmatched. The CDR3 DNA sequence: TGCGCCAGCAGCTTGGAGGGGGCTGAGGGCTACACCTTC. Its translation is CASSLEGAEGYTF. The entire variable domain, with the rest obtained from reference TRBV5-1 and TRBJ1-2, is as follows: KAGVTQTPRYLIKTRGQQVTLSCSPISGHRSVSWYQQTPGQGLQFLFEYFSETQRNKGNFPGRFSGRQFSNSRSEMNVSTLELGDSALYLCASSLEGAEGYTFGSGTRLTVV.

This clone has a single count. V and J are TRBV7-9 and TRBJ2-7, with a weak D call TRBD2 (5 bases). V was clipped by 5 bases and J by 6 bases, with 17 bases between them. CDR1 and CDR2 from the germline V gene are SEHNR and FQNEAQ (reference sequence). CDR3 length: 14 residues. The CDR3 nucleotides are TGTGCCAGCAGCAATCGGGAATTACTAGGCGAGCAGTACTTC. Protein product: CASSNRELLGEQYF.